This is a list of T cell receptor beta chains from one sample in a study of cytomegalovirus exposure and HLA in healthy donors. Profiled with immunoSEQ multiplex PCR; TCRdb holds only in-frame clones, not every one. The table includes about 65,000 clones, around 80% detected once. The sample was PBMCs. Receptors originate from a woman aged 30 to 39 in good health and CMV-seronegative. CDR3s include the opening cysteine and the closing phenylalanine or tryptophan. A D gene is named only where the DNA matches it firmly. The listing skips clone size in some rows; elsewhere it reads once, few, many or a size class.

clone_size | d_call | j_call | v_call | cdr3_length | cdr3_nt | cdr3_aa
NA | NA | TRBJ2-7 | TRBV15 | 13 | TGTGCCACCAGCCGAAAGGTCGGGTACGAGCAGTACTTC | CATSRKVGYEQYF
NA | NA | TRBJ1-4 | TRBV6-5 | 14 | TGTGCCAGCTCCCGACAGACAACTAATGAAAAACTGTTTTTT | CASSRQTTNEKLFF
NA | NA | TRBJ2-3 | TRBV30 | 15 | TGTGCCTGGACGAACGCGGGCTTCCCTTCAGATACGCAGTATTTT | CAWTNAGFPSDTQYF
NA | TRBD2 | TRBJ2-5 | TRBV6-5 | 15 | TGTGCCAGCAGTTACTCTAGCGGGGTACAAGAGACCCAGTACTTC | CASSYSSGVQETQYF
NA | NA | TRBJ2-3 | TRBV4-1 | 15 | TGCGCCAGCAGCCTTTATGACACGGTAGGCGATACGCAGTATTTT | CASSLYDTVGDTQYF
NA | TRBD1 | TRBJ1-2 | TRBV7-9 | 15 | TGTGCCAGCAGCCTACAGGGGGGAGGGAACTATGGCTACACCTTC | CASSLQGGGNYGYTF
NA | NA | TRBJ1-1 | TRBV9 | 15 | TGTGCCAGCAGCGTAGGAGCATCGATGAACACTGAAGCTTTCTTT | CASSVGASMNTEAFF
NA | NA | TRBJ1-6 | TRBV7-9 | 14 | TGTGCCAGCAGCTTAGAACAGAAATATTCACCCCTCCACTTT | CASSLEQKYSPLHF
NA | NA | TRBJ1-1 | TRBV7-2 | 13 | TGTGCCAGCAGCTTGTACAGGCACACTGAAGCTTTCTTT | CASSLYRHTEAFF
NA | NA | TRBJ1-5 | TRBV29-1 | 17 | TGCAGCGTCATGTACGGGACATCCCAAGGAGGCAATCAGCCCCAGCATTTT | CSVMYGTSQGGNQPQHF
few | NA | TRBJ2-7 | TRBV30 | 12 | TGTGCCTGGAGCCAGGGCGCCTACGAGCAGTACTTC | CAWSQGAYEQYF
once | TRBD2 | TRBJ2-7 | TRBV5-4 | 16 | TGTGCCAGCAGCAGAGGGCCTAGCGGCTCCTCCTACGAGCAGTACTTC | CASSRGPSGSSYEQYF
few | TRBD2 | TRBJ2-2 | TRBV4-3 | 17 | TGCGCCAGCAGCCAAACTAGCGGGAGCAATTGGGCCGGGGAGCTGTTTTTT | CASSQTSGSNWAGELFF
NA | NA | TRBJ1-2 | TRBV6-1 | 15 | TGTGCCAGCAGTGAACCGGAGGGTCGCTACTATGGCTACACCTTC | CASSEPEGRYYGYTF
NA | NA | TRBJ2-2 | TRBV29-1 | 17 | TGCAGCGTTGGGGGGGCTAGCGGCTCTGGGGGGACCGGGGAGCTGTTTTTT | CSVGGASGSGGTGELFF
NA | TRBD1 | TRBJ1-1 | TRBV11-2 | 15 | TGTGCCAGCAGCTTGAGGGGACAGGGGGTCGCTGAAGCTTTCTTT | CASSLRGQGVAEAFF
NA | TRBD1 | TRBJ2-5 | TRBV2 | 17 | TGTGCCAGCAGTCCCGGACAGGGGAGGGGGGTTCAAGAGACCCAGTACTTC | CASSPGQGRGVQETQYF
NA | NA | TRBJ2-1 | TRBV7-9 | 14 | TGTGCCACTCCCTCAGGGGATTCCTACAATGAGCAGTTCTTC | CATPSGDSYNEQFF
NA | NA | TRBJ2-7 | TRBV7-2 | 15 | TGTGCCAGCAGCTTAATGGACTCAACTCTCTACGAGCAGTACTTC | CASSLMDSTLYEQYF
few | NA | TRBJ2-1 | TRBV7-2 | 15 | TGTGCCAGCAGCTTAGGTCAAGCGGAATACAATGAGCAGTTCTTC | CASSLGQAEYNEQFF
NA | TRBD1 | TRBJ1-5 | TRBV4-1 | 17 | TGCGCCAGCAGCCAAGATAGAGGGACAGGGGGCCGCCAGCCCCAGCATTTT | CASSQDRGTGGRQPQHF
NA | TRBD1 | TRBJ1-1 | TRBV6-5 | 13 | TGTGCCAGCTCCAGGACAGGGGACACTGAAGCTTTCTTT | CASSRTGDTEAFF
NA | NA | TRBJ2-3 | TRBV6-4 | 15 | TGTGCCAGCAGTGACTCGGGGGGGGGCCTTGGTACGCAGTATTTT | CASSDSGGGLGTQYF
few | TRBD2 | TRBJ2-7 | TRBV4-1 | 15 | TGCGCCAGCAGCCAAGGCGGGACTAGCGAGGGTCTAAGGTACTTC | CASSQGGTSEGLRYF
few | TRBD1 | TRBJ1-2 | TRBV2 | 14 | TGTGCCAGCAGTGAAGCAGGGGGCGTGGATGGCTACACCTTC | CASSEAGGVDGYTF
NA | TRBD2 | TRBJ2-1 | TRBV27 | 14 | TGTGCCAGCAGCTTGGGACTACGAAACAATGAGCAGTTCTTC | CASSLGLRNNEQFF
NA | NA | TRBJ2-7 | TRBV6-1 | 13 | TGTGCCAGCAACTCCAGGGCCTTCTACGAGCAGTACTTC | CASNSRAFYEQYF
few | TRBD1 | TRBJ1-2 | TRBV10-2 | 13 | TGCGCCAGCGGAGAGGGACAGGACTATGGCTACACCTTC | CASGEGQDYGYTF
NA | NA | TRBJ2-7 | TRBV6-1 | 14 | TGTGCCAGCAGTGAAAGAAGGGGCGGTTACGAGCAGTACTTC | CASSERRGGYEQYF